Following are 18 T cell receptor beta chains from one sample sequenced in a study of shared clonotypes between healthy human individuals. Method: immunoSEQ multiplex PCR; TCRdb's copy keeps in-frame clones and lacks some. In the table there are a few million clones, more than 80% of which are singletons. Source material: naive CD4+ T cells sorted from blood. The subset was: CD45RA+ positively selected. The receptors were gathered from a man between 18 and 29 years old in good health.

The chain joins TRBV7-6 to TRBJ2-5; TRBD2 aligns across 7 bases. Trimming took 1 base from V and 1 from J; bases not matched to a gene: 3. CDR1 and CDR2 (germline): SGHVS, FNYEAQ. The CDR3 has 15 residues. The CDR3 DNA follows: TGTGCCAGCAGCTTAGAGACGGGGGGCCAAGAGACCCAGTACTTC. It is translated as CASSLETGGQETQYF.

This chain connects TRBV5-5 to TRBJ1-4; the D is unclear. In germline, CDR1 is SGHKS, CDR2 YYEKEE (reference sequence). V was cut by 4 bases and J by 1 base, with 8 bases left in between. The CDR3 has 14 amino acids. The CDR3 region is CASSVVVTNEKLFF. The CDR3 region has the DNA TGTGCCAGCAGCGTAGTGGTAACTAATGAAAAACTGTTTTTT.

The chain couples TRBV9 to TRBJ2-7; D is unclear. This CDR3 comprises 15 residues. V lost 3 bases and J lost 0, with 13 bases in between. Germline V lookup: CDR1 SGDLS, CDR2 YYNGEE. CDR3 in DNA: TGTGCCAGCAGCGCTCAAGGCGCGATCTCCTACGAGCAGTACTTC. It specifies CASSAQGAISYEQYF. The variable domain in full, with the rest retrieved from reference TRBV9 and TRBJ2-7, is DSGVTQTPKHLITATGQRVTLRCSPRSGDLSVYWYQQSLDQGLQFLIQYYNGEERAKGNILERFSAQQFPDLHSELNLSSLELGDSALYFCASSAQGAISYEQYFGPGTRLTVT.

The chain couples TRBV6-6 to TRBJ2-2; D is unresolved. From germline, CDR1 is MNHNY and CDR2 SVGAGI (reference sequence). V was trimmed by 8 bases and J by 1 base, leaving 8 bases between them. The CDR3 sequence is 13 residues long. The DNA for the CDR3 is TGTGCCAGCCTCTTGGTGAACACCGGGGAGCTGTTTTTT. Amino acids: CASLLVNTGELFF.

The V and J genes are TRBV6-1 and TRBJ1-1; tentatively, D is TRBD1 (5 bases). Germline V gene sequence: CDR1 MNHNS, CDR2 SASEGT. The CDR3 loop spans 14 amino acids. The V gene lost 4 bases and the J gene lost 0 bases, with 9 bases spanning the gap. CDR3 sequence: CASSAGLLNTEAFF. The CDR3 region has the DNA TGTGCCAGCAGTGCAGGGTTACTGAACACTGAAGCTTTCTTT.

V gene TRBV27 combines with J gene TRBJ1-2, with 7 bases fitting TRBD1. The CDR3 totals 15 residues. With 3 bases clipped from V and 2 bases from J, the junction kept 6 bases outside the gene matches. The germline CDR1 and CDR2 sequences are MNHEY and SMNVEV (reference sequence). CDR3 nucleotides: TGTGCCAGCAGTTTTATAGGGGACAGAAACTATGGCTACACCTTC. Translation gives CASSFIGDRNYGYTF.

The J gene is TRBJ2-5, the V gene TRBV7-2; tentatively, D is TRBD1 or TRBD2 (5 bases each). V dropped 5 bases and J dropped 9 bases, with 16 bases sitting between them. The CDR3 length is 13 residues. The V gene's germline CDR1 is SGHTA and CDR2 FQGNSA. The chain's CDR3 is CASSPDYQGAQYF. CDR3 DNA: TGTGCCAGCAGCCCCGACTACCAAGGGGCCCAGTACTTC. Full variable domain (outside the CDR3, taken from reference TRBV7-2 and TRBJ2-5): GAGVSQSPSNKVTEKGKDVELRCDPISGHTALYWYRQSLGQGLEFLIYFQGNSAPDKSGLPSDRFSAERTGGSVSTLTIQRTQQEDSAVYLCASSPDYQGAQYFGPGTRLLVL.

The chain has TRBV19 and TRBJ2-6, with 9 bases aligning to TRBD1. J lost 4 bases, V lost 3 bases, and 10 bases had no gene match. Germline CDR1 and CDR2: LNHDA and SQIVND (reference sequence). The length of the CDR3 is 18 residues. In DNA, the CDR3 is TGTGCCAGTAGTATTAATGTCGGGACAGGGTACGGGGCCAACGTCCTGACTTTC. The encoded protein is CASSINVGTGYGANVLTF.

V gene TRBV7-2 combines with J gene TRBJ1-6; TRBD1 aligns across 7 bases. There are 15 residues in the CDR3. The germline V gene has CDR1 SGHTA and CDR2 FQGNSA. After removal of 4 bases from V and 11 bases from J, the junction contained 11 bases not matched to a gene. In DNA, the CDR3 is TGTGCCAGCAGCTCGAACAGGGGATTAAGCCCACCCCTCCACTTT. Translating it yields CASSSNRGLSPPLHF.

The chain combines TRBV7-9 with TRBJ2-1; 12 bases are a match to TRBD2. This CDR3 is 17 amino acids long. Losses at the gene ends were 4 bases for V and 8 bases for J; bases not matched to a gene: 12. Germline loops: CDR1 SEHNR, CDR2 FQNEAQ (reference sequence). The CDR3 reads CASSSGTSGFRGDEQFF. CDR3 DNA sequence: TGTGCCAGCAGCTCCGGGACTAGCGGGTTTCGGGGCGATGAGCAGTTCTTC.

This chain connects TRBV10-1 to TRBJ2-7; D is possibly TRBD1 (6 bases). Per the germline V gene, CDR1 is WNHNN and CDR2 is SYGVQD (reference sequence). V shed 2 bases and J shed 1 base, with 12 bases lying between them. The CDR3 sequence is 15 residues long. The CDR3 DNA is TGCGCCAGCAGTGAGACAGGGACGGTATCCTACGAGCAGTACTTC. This translates into CASSETGTVSYEQYF.

The chain joins TRBV6-5 to TRBJ2-6; D possibly uses TRBD1 or TRBD2 (5 bases each). The germline V and J ends were trimmed by 6 bases and 0 bases, with 6 bases remaining between them. The CDR3 consists of 14 residues. CDR1 and CDR2 from the germline V gene are MNHEY and SVGAGI. This chain's CDR3 is CASRRGSGANVLTF. CDR3 DNA: TGTGCCAGCAGGAGGGGCTCTGGGGCCAACGTCCTGACTTTC.

The rearrangement links TRBV2 to TRBJ1-4; the D is unclear. V was pared by 6 bases and J by 3 bases, with 11 bases between. The CDR3 runs to 14 residues. Germline V gives CDR1 SNHLY, CDR2 FYNNEI. The CDR3 reads CASRARISNEKLFF. The CDR3 nucleotides are TGTGCCAGCAGAGCCCGAATCTCTAATGAAAAACTGTTTTTT.

CDR3 loop: CASSFAGAETQYF. CDR3 DNA sequence: TGTGCCAGCAGCTTCGCGGGTGCCGAGACCCAGTACTTC. The V and J genes are TRBV7-8 and TRBJ2-5; D might be TRBD2 (5 bases). Trimming took off 3 bases at V and 5 bases at J, with 10 bases between the two ends. The germline V gene encodes CDR1 SGHVS and CDR2 FQNEAQ. This CDR3 has 13 amino acids.

The chain links TRBV6-6 to TRBJ1-2, with D possibly matching TRBD1 (6 bases). Looked up from germline, CDR1 is MNHNY and CDR2 is SVGAGI (reference sequence). V was trimmed by 6 bases and J by 4 bases, leaving 15 bases between them. The CDR3 contains 14 residues. CDR3 in DNA: TGTGCCAGCAGCGGGGGCGGCGAGAGCTATGGCTACACCTTC. Translated: CASSGGGESYGYTF.

The chain carries TRBV5-1 and TRBJ1-3; 11 bases map to TRBD1. The CDR3 loop spans 16 amino acids. The V and J ends lost 0 bases and 4 bases, in that order; junction bases with no gene match: 3. Germline V gene data show CDR1 as SGHRS and CDR2 as YFSETQ. CDR3 nucleotide sequence: TGCGCCAGCAGCTTGGAGGGACAGGGGGGCGGAAACACCATATATTTT. It specifies CASSLEGQGGGNTIYF.

The J gene is TRBJ1-2, the V gene TRBV2; D is ambiguous. Trimming cost V 7 bases and J 7 bases, with 19 bases left between them. Germline assignment: CDR1 SNHLY and CDR2 FYNNEI. CDR3 size: 14 residues. CDR3 in DNA: TGTGCCAGCATCGAGGTGGGGAAGATCGGTGGCTACACCTTC. Translating it yields CASIEVGKIGGYTF.

The chain links TRBV4-3 to TRBJ2-4; TRBD2 aligns across 10 bases. The ends lost 0 bases at V and 2 bases at J; junction bases unmatched: 13. This CDR3 is 20 amino acids long. Germline V gene data show CDR1 as LGHNA and CDR2 as YSLEER. The CDR3 loop reads CASSQDDGGLAFLSKNIQYF. The CDR3 nucleotides are TGCGCCAGCAGCCAAGATGATGGGGGACTAGCGTTCCTTTCCAAAAACATTCAGTACTTC.